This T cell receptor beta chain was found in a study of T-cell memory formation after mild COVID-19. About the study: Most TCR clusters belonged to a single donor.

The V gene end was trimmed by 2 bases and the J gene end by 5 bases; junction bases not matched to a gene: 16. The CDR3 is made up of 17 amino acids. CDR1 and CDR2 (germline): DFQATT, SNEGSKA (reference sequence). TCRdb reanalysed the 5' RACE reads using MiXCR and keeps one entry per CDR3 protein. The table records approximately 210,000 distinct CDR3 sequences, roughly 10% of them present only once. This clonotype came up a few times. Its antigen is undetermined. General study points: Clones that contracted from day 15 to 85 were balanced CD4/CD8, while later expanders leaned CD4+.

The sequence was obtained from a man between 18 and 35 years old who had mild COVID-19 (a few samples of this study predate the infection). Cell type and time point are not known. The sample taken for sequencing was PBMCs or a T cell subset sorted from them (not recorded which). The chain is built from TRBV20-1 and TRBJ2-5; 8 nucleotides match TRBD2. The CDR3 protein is CSARSWLVQRGGETQYF. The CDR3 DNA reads TGCAGTGCTAGAAGTTGGCTCGTCCAACGCGGGGGGGAGACCCAGTACTTC.